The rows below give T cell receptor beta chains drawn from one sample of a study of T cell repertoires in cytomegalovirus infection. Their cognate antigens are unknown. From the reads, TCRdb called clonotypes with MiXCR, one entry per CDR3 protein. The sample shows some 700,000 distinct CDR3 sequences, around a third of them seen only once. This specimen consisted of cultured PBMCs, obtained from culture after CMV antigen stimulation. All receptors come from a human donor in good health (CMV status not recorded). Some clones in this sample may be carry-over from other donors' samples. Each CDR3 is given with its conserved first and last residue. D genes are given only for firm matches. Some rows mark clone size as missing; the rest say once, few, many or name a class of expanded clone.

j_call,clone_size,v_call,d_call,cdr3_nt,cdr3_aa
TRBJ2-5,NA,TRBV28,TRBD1,TGTGCCAGCAGTCAGGACAGGGCTCAAGAGACCCAGTACTTC,CASSQDRAQETQYF
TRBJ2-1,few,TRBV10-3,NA,TGTGCCATCAGTGAGTCAAAACACCGGGAAGGGCAGTTCTTC,CAISESKHREGQFF
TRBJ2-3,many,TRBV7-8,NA,TGTGCCAGCAGCTTAGCGGCGGGCGTTAGCACAGATACGCAGTATTTT,CASSLAAGVSTDTQYF
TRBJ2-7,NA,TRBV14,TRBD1,TGTGCCAGCAGCCGGGAAGGACAGGCTTACGAGCAGTACTTC,CASSREGQAYEQYF
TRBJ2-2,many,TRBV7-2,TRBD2,TGTGCCAGCAGCTCAAGCGGGATAGGCACCGGGGAGCTGTTTTTT,CASSSSGIGTGELFF
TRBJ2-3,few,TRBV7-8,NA,TGTGCCAGCAGCACAATAGCGGCAGATACGCAGTATTTT,CASSTIAADTQYF
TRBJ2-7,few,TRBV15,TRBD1,TGTGCCACCAGCCCGGACAGGCTCTCCTACGAGCAGTACTTC,CATSPDRLSYEQYF
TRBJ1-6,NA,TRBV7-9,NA,TGTGCCAGCAGTACAGGACTGGGCAATTCACCCCTCCACTTT,CASSTGLGNSPLHF
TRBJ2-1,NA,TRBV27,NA,TGTGCCAGTTACTCCGGGCTTGAGCAGTTCTTC,CASYSGLEQFF
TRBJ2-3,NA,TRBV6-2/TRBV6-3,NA,TGTGCCAGCAGCCAAGAGACGGGAACGGTCCGGGGAGATACGCAGTATTTT,CASSQETGTVRGDTQYF
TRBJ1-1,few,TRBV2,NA,TGTGCCAGCAGCACCCTCGAGTATGGGGGGAACACTGAAGCTTTCTTT,CASSTLEYGGNTEAFF
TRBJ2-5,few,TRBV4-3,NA,TGCGCCAGCAGCCAAGCTTGGGACGAAGAGACCCAGTACTTC,CASSQAWDEETQYF
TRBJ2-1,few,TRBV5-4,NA,TGTGCCAGCAGCTTCACAGGTTCTCCTTCGCCCTACAATGAGCAGTTCTTC,CASSFTGSPSPYNEQFF
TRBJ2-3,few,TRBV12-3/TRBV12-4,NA,TGTGCCAGCAGTTTTGAACTTCCCCCGTGGGATACGCAGTATTTT,CASSFELPPWDTQYF
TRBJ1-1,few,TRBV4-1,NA,TGCGCCAGCAGCCAAGAACCCCAGAACACTGAAGCTTTCTTT,CASSQEPQNTEAFF
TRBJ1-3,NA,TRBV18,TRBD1,TGTGCCAGCTCACCACGGGTTGGACAGGGGGCAATCTCTGGAAACACCATATATTTT,CASSPRVGQGAISGNTIYF
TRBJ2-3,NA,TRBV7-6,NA,TGTGCCAGCAGCTCCACCCCGGGGAGGCGGGGGCGCACAGATACGCAGTATTTT,CASSSTPGRRGRTDTQYF
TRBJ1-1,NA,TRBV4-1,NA,TGCGCCAGCAGCCCATCAAAGGGGGACACTGAAGCTTTCTTT,CASSPSKGDTEAFF
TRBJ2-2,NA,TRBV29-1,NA,TGCAGCGTTGAACCCTACAGAGACACCGGGGAGCTGTTTTTT,CSVEPYRDTGELFF
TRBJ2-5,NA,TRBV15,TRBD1,TGTGCCACCAGCAGAGGTAGAGTGGGACAGGGAGGAGAGACCCAGTACTTC,CATSRGRVGQGGETQYF
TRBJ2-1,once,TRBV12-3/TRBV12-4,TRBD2,TGTGCCAGCAGTTTAGATACTAGCGGGAACCCACTTGGAGGGGATGAGCAGTTCTTC,CASSLDTSGNPLGGDEQFF
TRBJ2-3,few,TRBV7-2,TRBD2,TGTGCCAGCAGTCAATATAGCGGGAGGGGTGCAGATACGCAGTATTTT,CASSQYSGRGADTQYF
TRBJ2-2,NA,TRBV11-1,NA,TGTGCCAGCAGCTTAGGGCGGGGCCCTGACGCCGGGGAGCTGTTTTTT,CASSLGRGPDAGELFF
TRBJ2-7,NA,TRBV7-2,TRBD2,TGTGCCAGCAAGCGGGGGCCCGTCTACGAGCAGTACTTC,CASKRGPVYEQYF
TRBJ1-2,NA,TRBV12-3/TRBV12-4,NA,TGTGCCAGCACCCTGCTCGCCGAGAACTATGGCTACACCTTC,CASTLLAENYGYTF
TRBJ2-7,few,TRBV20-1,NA,TGCAGTGGGTTGTTTGAGTACGAGCAGTACTTC,CSGLFEYEQYF